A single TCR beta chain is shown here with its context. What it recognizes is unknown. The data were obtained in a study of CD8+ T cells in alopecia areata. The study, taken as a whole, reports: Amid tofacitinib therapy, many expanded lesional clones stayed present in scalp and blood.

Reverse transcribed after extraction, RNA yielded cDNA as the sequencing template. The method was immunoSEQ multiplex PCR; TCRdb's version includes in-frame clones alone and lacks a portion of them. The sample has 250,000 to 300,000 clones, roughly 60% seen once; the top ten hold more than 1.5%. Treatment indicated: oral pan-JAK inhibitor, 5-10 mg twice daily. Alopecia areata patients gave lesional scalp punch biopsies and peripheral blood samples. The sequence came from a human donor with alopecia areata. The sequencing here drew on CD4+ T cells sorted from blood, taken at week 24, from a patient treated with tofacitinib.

This CDR3 is CASSPSPRELSRYSNQPQHF. The CDR3 nucleotides read TGTGCCAGCAGTCCCTCACCCAGGGAGCTTTCCCGTTATAGCAATCAGCCCCAGCATTTT. The V call is TRBV27, the J call TRBJ1-5, with D perhaps TRBD1 (5 bases). V was shortened by 5 bases and J by 0 bases, with 26 bases between the two germline ends. The CDR3 is made up of 20 amino acids. Germline V lookup: CDR1 MNHEY, CDR2 SMNVEV (reference sequence).